This TCR beta chain was sequenced during a study of T cell responses to AZD1222 COVID-19 vaccine. Regarding this clone: The antigen remains unidentified.

Whole-study results and caveats: Donors in the cohort were predominantly white British and more often female, and clonal diversity was possibly underestimated. Sampling captured repertoires only after the peak T cell response. Two AZD1222 doses significantly raised spike-specific TCR breadth and depth over controls.

Germline CDR1 is SGHAT and CDR2 is FQNNGV. The CDR3 extends over 14 amino acids. V was clipped by 4 bases and J by 5 bases, with 9 bases between them. Sequencing used immunoSEQ multiplex PCR; TCRdb keeps in-frame clones, though not all of them. Of some 110,000 clones in the sample, around nine tenths were seen once. The chain couples TRBV11-2 to TRBJ1-6; tentatively, D is TRBD1 (5 bases). Sequences were derived from peripheral blood, sampled on day 0 of AZD1222 vaccination. This clonotype originated in an adult in good health. The CDR3 DNA reads as TGTGCCAGCAGCTCCAGGGAGGATAATTCACCCCTCCACTTT. It translates to CASSSREDNSPLHF.